What follows describes a single T cell receptor (beta chain). What it recognizes is unknown. The protocol was immunoSEQ multiplex PCR, while the TCRdb copy is restricted to in-frame clones and leaves out a portion. The repertoire holds over 110,000 clones, with roughly 90% as singletons. This sample was included in a study of Ad26.COV2.S vaccination and SARS-CoV-2 variants. Whole-study findings and limits: The analyses of TCR breadth and depth may have understated the size of total T cell responses. Vaccine and placebo groups showed comparable non-spike TCR breadth. Compared with placebo recipients, vaccine recipients had higher spike-specific TCR breadth. Reported findings describe substantial breadth in spike-specific CD8+ and CD4+ T cell responses following vaccination.

Germline V CDR1 and CDR2: SNHLY, FYNNEI. The V gene lost 4 bases and the J gene lost 6 bases, with 16 bases spanning the gap. This CDR3 has 15 amino acids. The origin of this receptor is a human donor who had recovered from COVID-19. The source was peripheral blood, collected after recovery from COVID-19. This chain connects TRBV2 to TRBJ1-5; D is ambiguous. This CDR3 is CASSGLGPTSQPQHF. CDR3 bases: TGTGCCAGCAGTGGGTTAGGGCCTACTTCTCAGCCCCAGCATTTT.